The rows below give T cell receptor beta chains drawn from one sample of a study of control samples from healthy donors and cancer patients. The protocol was immunoSEQ multiplex PCR, while the TCRdb copy is restricted to in-frame clones and leaves out a portion. The sample consists of 40,000 or so clones, under 95% of them appearing once. Material for sequencing was PBMCs. These receptors all stem from a woman aged 40-49 years with head and neck cancer. The CDR3 runs from the conserved cysteine through the conserved F or W.

J,V,CDR3
TRBJ2-7,TRBV27,CASSLNSGTENPYEQYF
TRBJ2-1,TRBV5-1,CASSFGLAGGSSYNEQFF
TRBJ1-1,TRBV29-1,CSVDPNYGGGNTEAFF
TRBJ1-2,TRBV30,CAWKPTTANYGYTF
TRBJ2-7,TRBV10-2,CASSEDYYEQYF
TRBJ1-1,TRBV10-2,CASRDGVGGTEAFF
TRBJ1-5,TRBV4-1,CASSPSPGEGPQPQHF
TRBJ1-2,TRBV12-3/TRBV12-4,CASSPTGYGYTF
TRBJ1-6,TRBV28,CASTAGHPYNSPLHF
TRBJ1-2,TRBV30,CALTPLYGYTF